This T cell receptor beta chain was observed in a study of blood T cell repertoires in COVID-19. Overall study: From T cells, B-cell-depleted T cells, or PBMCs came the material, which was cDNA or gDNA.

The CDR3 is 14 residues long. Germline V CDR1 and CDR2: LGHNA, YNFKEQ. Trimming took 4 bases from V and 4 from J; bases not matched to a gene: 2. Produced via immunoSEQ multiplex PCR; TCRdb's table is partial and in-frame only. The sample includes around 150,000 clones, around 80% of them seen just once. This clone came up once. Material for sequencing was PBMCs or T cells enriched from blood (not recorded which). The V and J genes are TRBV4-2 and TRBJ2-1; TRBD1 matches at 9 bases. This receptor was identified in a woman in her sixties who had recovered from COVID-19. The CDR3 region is CASSPGQGYNEQFF. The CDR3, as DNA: TGTGCCAGCAGCCCGGGACAGGGATACAATGAGCAGTTCTTC.